These 31 T cell receptor beta chains originate from one sample sequenced in a study of cytomegalovirus exposure and HLA in healthy donors. Measured with immunoSEQ multiplex PCR; TCRdb has only the in-frame clones, and not every one. This table holds around 250,000 clones, around 89% found once. Sequencing used PBMCs. These TCRs come from a woman under 30 in good health and CMV-seronegative.

The genes are TRBV2 and TRBJ1-2, with D unresolved. Germline CDR1 reads SNHLY; CDR2 reads FYNNEI. Trimming cost V 0 bases and J 8 bases, with 16 bases left between them. The CDR3 totals 15 residues. The CDR3 nucleotides are TGTGCCAGCAGTGAAGCGGCCGGGAGGTTTTCGGGCTACACCTTC. Amino acid sequence: CASSEAAGRFSGYTF.

The chain links TRBV10-3 to TRBJ2-5; tentative D call: TRBD1 (5 bases). Germline V gives CDR1 ENHRY, CDR2 SYGVKD. V lost 6 bases and J lost 5, with 16 bases in between. The CDR3 extends over 14 amino acids. In DNA, the CDR3 is TGTGCCATCAGCAATAATGCAGGGATGGAGACCCAGTACTTC. Translation gives CAISNNAGMETQYF.

The rearrangement joins TRBV9 to TRBJ2-3, with a tentative D call TRBD2 (5 bases). Trimming took off 4 bases at V and 8 bases at J, with 14 bases between the two ends. This CDR3 region has 13 residues. Per the germline V gene, CDR1 is SGDLS and CDR2 is YYNGEE. CDR3 sequence reads: CASSPEGQVTQYF. DNA for the CDR3: TGTGCCAGCAGCCCCGAGGGTCAAGTTACGCAGTATTTT.

This rearrangement joins TRBV25-1 to TRBJ1-2, with D possibly TRBD1 on 5 matching bases. Germline V lookup: CDR1 MGHDK, CDR2 SYGVNS. V lost 4 bases, J lost 1 base, and 10 bases lay in between. The CDR3 consists of 14 residues. Here the CDR3 reads CASSVTGVNYGYTF. DNA of the CDR3: TGTGCCAGCAGTGTTACAGGAGTTAACTATGGCTACACCTTC.

This clone has just a few counts. The rearrangement joins TRBV7-9 to TRBJ1-1; D remains ambiguous. Trimming removed 6 bases from V and 6 bases from J, with 11 bases in between. The CDR3 is 12 residues long. Germline CDR1 is SEHNR and CDR2 is FQNEAQ (reference sequence). The chain's CDR3 is CASRSGHPEAFF. The CDR3, as DNA: TGTGCCAGCAGGTCTGGCCACCCTGAAGCTTTCTTT.

This rearrangement joins TRBV11-2 to TRBJ1-5, with 10 bases lining up with TRBD1. The CDR3 runs to 13 residues. The V and J ends lost 5 bases and 5 bases, in that order; junction bases with no gene match: 0. Per germline, CDR1 SGHAT and CDR2 FQNNGV. This chain's CDR3 is CASSGTGDQPQHF. The CDR3, as DNA: TGTGCCAGCAGCGGGACAGGGGATCAGCCCCAGCATTTT.

The chain combines TRBV10-3 with TRBJ1-3; D might be TRBD1 (6 bases). V was shortened by 2 bases and J by 4 bases, with 15 bases between the two germline ends. The germline V gene has CDR1 ENHRY and CDR2 SYGVKD. The CDR3 totals 16 residues. CDR3 in amino acids: CAISEGGARLGNTIYF. CDR3 sequence (DNA): TGTGCCATCAGTGAGGGGGGCGCAAGACTGGGAAACACCATATATTTT.

The rearrangement joins TRBV28 to TRBJ2-3, with a possible D match to TRBD1 (6 bases). This CDR3 has 12 amino acids. With 8 bases removed from V and 4 bases from J, the gap between germline ends came to 10 bases. CDR1 and CDR2 (germline): MDHEN, SYDVKM. CDR3 residues: CASGQQADTQYF. For the CDR3, the DNA is TGTGCCAGCGGACAGCAGGCAGATACGCAGTATTTT.

The rearrangement uses TRBV6-5 and TRBJ1-1; a possible D gene is TRBD1 (5 bases). Germline V CDR1 and CDR2: MNHEY, SVGAGI. The CDR3 loop spans 13 amino acids. V lost 5 bases and J 3 bases, leaving 10 bases between the germline ends. The CDR3 DNA reads TGTGCCAGCAGTACTACAGGTTACACTGAAGCTTTCTTT. Translated, it gives CASSTTGYTEAFF.

The genes are TRBV6-1 and TRBJ2-1; no clear D gene. With 7 bases removed from V and 0 bases from J, the gap between germline ends came to 10 bases. Germline CDR1 is MNHNS and CDR2 is SASEGT. The length of the CDR3 is 14 residues. In DNA form, the CDR3 reads TGTGCCAGCACCACGAGGAGCTCCTACAATGAGCAGTTCTTC. Translated: CASTTRSSYNEQFF.

This clone was picked up one time. The chain carries TRBV19 and TRBJ1-5, with D possibly TRBD1 on 6 matching bases. V lost 3 bases to trimming and J lost 0 bases, with 15 bases between them. CDR3 length equals 17 residues. The germline V gene has CDR1 LNHDA and CDR2 SQIVND (reference sequence). CDR3: CASSMRQGPYSNQPQHF. CDR3 nucleotides: TGTGCCAGTAGTATGCGGCAGGGGCCATATAGCAATCAGCCCCAGCATTTT.

This sequence joins TRBV5-8 and TRBJ1-1; possible D gene TRBD1, 5 bases. Germline V gene data show CDR1 as SGHTS and CDR2 as YDEGEE. The CDR3 covers 14 residues. Between the trimmed V and J ends, which lost 3 bases and 4 bases, there was a span of 13 bases. This CDR3 reads CASSWGTAGTEAFF. The CDR3 DNA reads TGTGCCAGCAGCTGGGGCACCGCTGGCACTGAAGCTTTCTTT.

The DNA for the CDR3 is TGTGCCAGCAGTGGGACAGGAAACTACGAGCAGTACTTC. Its translation: CASSGTGNYEQYF. The chain employs TRBV6-1 and TRBJ2-7; 7 bases line up with TRBD1. The germline V gene has CDR1 MNHNS and CDR2 SASEGT. V shed 4 bases, J shed 3 bases, and the junction held 3 bases outside the gene matches. The CDR3 sequence is 13 residues long.

This clone was counted a single time. The chain couples TRBV7-3 to TRBJ2-1, with 11 positions matching TRBD2. The trim removed 2 bases at V and 4 bases at J, leaving 4 bases unmatched. The length of the CDR3 is 16 residues. The germline CDR1 and CDR2 sequences are SGHTA and FQGTGA. The CDR3 protein is CASSLSLAGDYNEQFF. CDR3 DNA sequence: TGTGCCAGCAGCTTATCACTAGCGGGGGATTACAATGAGCAGTTCTTC.

The J gene is TRBJ2-5, the V gene TRBV5-1, with 7 positions matching TRBD1. Losses at the gene ends were 4 bases for V and 0 bases for J; bases not matched to a gene: 3. The CDR3 length is 14 residues. Per the germline V gene, CDR1 is SGHRS and CDR2 is YFSETQ. The DNA of the CDR3 is TGCGCCAGCAGCAAGGACAGGAACCAAGAGACCCAGTACTTC. This encodes CASSKDRNQETQYF.

The chain recombines TRBV6-5 with TRBJ1-1; D might be TRBD1 (5 bases). The CDR3 consists of 11 residues. Germline values: CDR1 MNHEY, CDR2 SVGAGI. Trimming cost V 6 bases and J 4 bases, with 6 bases left between them. The CDR3 DNA is TGTGCCAGCAGCCAGGGCACTGAAGCTTTCTTT. Amino acid sequence: CASSQGTEAFF.

The V gene is TRBV7-9, the J gene TRBJ2-1; D might be TRBD1 (5 bases). Trimming removed 1 base from V and 3 bases from J, with 7 bases in between. The CDR3 extends over 14 amino acids. Per germline, CDR1 SEHNR and CDR2 FQNEAQ (reference sequence). The CDR3 loop reads CASSLEDNYNEQFF. DNA of the CDR3: TGTGCCAGCAGCTTAGAGGACAACTACAATGAGCAGTTCTTC.

The rearrangement joins TRBV28 to TRBJ1-2; the match to TRBD1 covers 12 bases. Per the germline V gene, CDR1 is MDHEN and CDR2 is SYDVKM. J lost 6 bases, V lost 7 bases, and 9 bases had no gene match. The CDR3 is 15 residues long. In DNA form, the CDR3 reads TGTGCCAGCACCCCCCTGGGACAGGGGGCAAATGGCTACACCTTC. As protein: CASTPLGQGANGYTF.

This chain links TRBV2 with TRBJ2-7, with D perhaps matching TRBD1 (5 bases). Germline V gives CDR1 SNHLY, CDR2 FYNNEI. CDR3 size: 13 residues. The V gene lost 6 bases and the J gene lost 3 bases, with 12 bases spanning the gap. CDR3: CASRGRDNYEQYF. CDR3 sequence (DNA): TGTGCCAGCAGGGGCAGGGATAACTACGAGCAGTACTTC.

V and J are TRBV29-1 and TRBJ2-1, with 9 bases identical to TRBD1. The CDR3 runs 15 residues. The junction had 12 bases not matched to a gene; V was cut back by 6 bases and J by 6 bases. Germline assignment: CDR1 SQVTM and CDR2 ANQGSEA. The chain's CDR3 is CSVRTRDRVFNEQFF. CDR3 coding DNA: TGCAGCGTGCGTACCCGGGACAGGGTTTTCAATGAGCAGTTCTTC.

This chain connects TRBV28 to TRBJ1-4; possible D gene TRBD1, 6 bases. Germline CDR1 and CDR2: MDHEN and SYDVKM. Trimming pared 5 bases from V and 8 bases from J, leaving 12 bases between. The CDR3 has 13 amino acids. The CDR3 spells CASSLGGREKLFF. As DNA, the CDR3 is TGTGCCAGCAGTCTAGGGGGAAGAGAAAAACTGTTTTTT.

This rearrangement joins TRBV29-1 to TRBJ1-5; TRBD1 aligns across 10 bases. The CDR3 contains 13 residues. V trimming: 7 bases; J trimming: 5 bases; junction bases outside the gene matches: 5. From germline, CDR1 is SQVTM and CDR2 ANQGSEA. CDR3 in DNA: TGCAGCGCCAGGACAGGGGGAGATCAGCCCCAGCATTTT. Its protein is CSARTGGDQPQHF. The full variable domain, rest sourced from reference TRBV29-1 and TRBJ1-5, is SAVISQKPSRDICQRGTSLTIQCQVDSQVTMMFWYRQQPGQSLTLIATANQGSEATYESGFVIDKFPISRPNLTFSTLTVSNMSPEDSSIYLCSARTGGDQPQHFGDGTRLSIL.

This sequence joins TRBV7-7 and TRBJ2-3; 7 bases agree with TRBD1. Germline values: CDR1 SSHAT, CDR2 FNYEAQ (reference sequence). This CDR3 is 13 amino acids long. Trimming removed 5 bases from V and 7 bases from J; junction bases left unmatched: 6. CDR3 in amino acids: CASSTGTANTQYF. CDR3 DNA sequence: TGTGCCAGCAGCACCGGGACAGCTAATACGCAGTATTTT.

This clone has only a few counts. The V and J genes are TRBV4-1 and TRBJ2-7, with a possible D match to TRBD1 (5 bases). The V gene lost 1 base and the J gene lost 2 bases, with 6 bases spanning the gap. Germline CDR1 is MGHRA and CDR2 is YSYEKL. CDR3 length: 13 residues. For the CDR3, the DNA is TGCGCCAGCAGCCAAGTGGACACCTACGAGCAGTACTTC. Its translation: CASSQVDTYEQYF.

This chain's CDR3 is CASRGNGQGWKTQYF. The CDR3 DNA sequence: TGTGCCAGCAGGGGTAACGGACAGGGTTGGAAGACCCAGTACTTC. The chain couples TRBV25-1 to TRBJ2-5; 8 positions agree with TRBD1. The length of the CDR3 is 15 residues. V was clipped by 6 bases and J by 6 bases; unmatched bases: 12. Per the germline V gene, CDR1 is MGHDK and CDR2 is SYGVNS. The full variable domain, in which reference TRBV25-1 and TRBJ2-5 provide the parts outside the CDR3, is EADIYQTPRYLVIGTGKKITLECSQTMGHDKMYWYQQDPGMELHLIHYSYGVNSTEKGDLSSESTVSRIRTEHFPLTLESARPSHTSQYLCASRGNGQGWKTQYFGPGTRLLVL.

The V call is TRBV7-2, the J call TRBJ1-1; no definite D call. Germline V gives CDR1 SGHTA, CDR2 FQGNSA. V shed 0 bases and J shed 5 bases, with 10 bases lying between them. The length of the CDR3 is 14 residues. In DNA form, the CDR3 reads TGTGCCAGCAGCTTAGCGGGTCCGAGGACTGAAGCTTTCTTT. Amino acid sequence: CASSLAGPRTEAFF. The full variable domain, in which reference TRBV7-2 and TRBJ1-1 provide the parts outside the CDR3, is GAGVSQSPSNKVTEKGKDVELRCDPISGHTALYWYRQSLGQGLEFLIYFQGNSAPDKSGLPSDRFSAERTGGSVSTLTIQRTQQEDSAVYLCASSLAGPRTEAFFGQGTRLTVV.

The rearrangement uses TRBV5-1 and TRBJ2-1; weak D call: TRBD2 (6 bases). Trimming took off 4 bases at V and 1 base at J, with 12 bases between the two ends. This CDR3 has 15 amino acids. Per germline, CDR1 SGHRS and CDR2 YFSETQ. CDR3 in amino acids: CASSAGGISYNEQFF. The DNA of the CDR3 is TGCGCCAGCAGCGCCGGGGGAATATCCTACAATGAGCAGTTCTTC.

The V and J genes are TRBV4-1 and TRBJ1-6; 8 nucleotides align to TRBD1. The germline gives CDR1 MGHRA, CDR2 YSYEKL. The ends lost 0 bases at V and 8 bases at J; junction bases unmatched: 9. The CDR3 has 17 residues. The DNA of the CDR3 is TGCGCCAGCAGCCAAGATGACAGGGGATGGGTGGATTCACCCCTCCACTTT. Translation: CASSQDDRGWVDSPLHF.

This chain connects TRBV19 to TRBJ1-6; D uncertain. From germline, CDR1 is LNHDA and CDR2 SQIVND (reference sequence). Trimming pared 1 base from V and 2 bases from J, leaving 9 bases between. The CDR3 is made up of 16 amino acids. This CDR3 is CASSIAAGAYNSPLHF. CDR3 DNA sequence: TGTGCCAGTAGTATAGCCGCCGGGGCCTATAATTCACCCCTCCACTTT.

J is TRBJ1-2 and V is TRBV5-5; 8 bases match TRBD1. Germline CDR1 reads SGHKS; CDR2 reads YYEKEE (reference sequence). The ends lost 4 bases at V and 4 bases at J; junction bases unmatched: 6. This CDR3 is 14 amino acids long. CDR3 residues: CASSVTGARYGYTF. The CDR3 region has the DNA TGTGCCAGCAGCGTGACAGGGGCCCGCTATGGCTACACCTTC.

J is TRBJ1-2 and V is TRBV6-5; D unresolved. Trimming stripped 2 bases from V and 5 bases from J, with 9 bases between. This CDR3 is built from 13 residues. Germline CDR1 reads MNHEY; CDR2 reads SVGAGI. CDR3 sequence reads: CASSYPGNYGYTF. CDR3 DNA: TGTGCCAGCAGTTACCCAGGAAATTATGGCTACACCTTC.